The 4 T cell receptor beta chains presented below share a single source sample, sequenced in a study of cytomegalovirus exposure and HLA in healthy donors (dated by TCRdb to 2016 to 2017). The library was obtained by the immunoSEQ multiplex PCR assay. For the multiplex PCR, a mixture combining 60 forward primers for TCR Vbeta segments and 13 reverse primers for TCR Jbeta segments was used. The clones in this table, taken by TCRdb from immuneACCESS, are in-frame only. Not every clone is retained; where verified, under half of the shortfall comes from an unresolved V gene, and the cause of the rest is unknown. Here the sample has roughly 180,000 clones; more than 60% occur a single time. The ten largest clones capture 1.4% of the sample. Sequencing was done on a sample of PBMCs. These receptor sequences come from a woman aged 25 to 39 in good health and CMV-seropositive.

V is TRBV14 and J is TRBJ1-4, with a tentative D call TRBD1 (6 bases). The CDR3 sequence is 14 residues long. Trimming stripped 1 base from V and 8 bases from J, with 11 bases between. Germline V gene sequence: CDR1 SGHDN, CDR2 FVKESK. The CDR3 loop reads CASSQGQGLEKLFF. DNA of the CDR3: TGTGCCAGCAGCCAAGGGCAGGGGTTAGAAAAACTGTTTTTT. The full variable domain, with the rest looked up from reference TRBV14 and TRBJ1-4, is EAGVTQFPSHSVIEKGQTVTLRCDPISGHDNLYWYRRVMGKEIKFLLHFVKESKQDESGMPNNRFLAERTGGTYSTLKVQPAELEDSGVYFCASSQGQGLEKLFFGSGTQLSVL.

The rearrangement joins TRBV18 to TRBJ2-7; tentatively, D is TRBD1 (5 bases). CDR1 and CDR2 from the germline V gene are KGHSH and LQKENI. Between the trimmed V and J ends, which lost 3 bases and 1 base, there was a span of 19 bases. The CDR3 loop spans 17 amino acids. Here the CDR3 reads CASSPDSYSGPSYEQYF. The CDR3 bases are TGTGCCAGCTCACCTGACAGTTACTCAGGACCTTCCTACGAGCAGTACTTC.

CDR3 nucleotides: TGCAGCGGGATGGGGACAGGGAAAAACATTCAGTACTTC. As protein: CSGMGTGKNIQYF. V usage is TRBV29-1 and J usage is TRBJ2-4; TRBD1 matches at 9 bases. This CDR3 contains 13 residues. Per germline, CDR1 SQVTM and CDR2 ANQGSEA. Unmatched junction bases numbered 5, after V lost 7 bases and J lost 4 bases. The variable domain in full, completed from reference TRBV29-1 and TRBJ2-4, reads SAVISQKPSRDICQRGTSLTIQCQVDSQVTMMFWYRQQPGQSLTLIATANQGSEATYESGFVIDKFPISRPNLTFSTLTVSNMSPEDSSIYLCSGMGTGKNIQYFGAGTRLSVL.

The rearrangement uses TRBV27 and TRBJ1-1, with D possibly being TRBD1 (5 bases). V shed 0 bases and J shed 5 bases, with 13 bases lying between them. The V gene's germline CDR1 is MNHEY and CDR2 SMNVEV (reference sequence). The CDR3 runs 15 residues. The CDR3 DNA sequence: TGTGCCAGCAGTTTATCTGTGGCAGGGTTTACTGAAGCTTTCTTT. Residues: CASSLSVAGFTEAFF.